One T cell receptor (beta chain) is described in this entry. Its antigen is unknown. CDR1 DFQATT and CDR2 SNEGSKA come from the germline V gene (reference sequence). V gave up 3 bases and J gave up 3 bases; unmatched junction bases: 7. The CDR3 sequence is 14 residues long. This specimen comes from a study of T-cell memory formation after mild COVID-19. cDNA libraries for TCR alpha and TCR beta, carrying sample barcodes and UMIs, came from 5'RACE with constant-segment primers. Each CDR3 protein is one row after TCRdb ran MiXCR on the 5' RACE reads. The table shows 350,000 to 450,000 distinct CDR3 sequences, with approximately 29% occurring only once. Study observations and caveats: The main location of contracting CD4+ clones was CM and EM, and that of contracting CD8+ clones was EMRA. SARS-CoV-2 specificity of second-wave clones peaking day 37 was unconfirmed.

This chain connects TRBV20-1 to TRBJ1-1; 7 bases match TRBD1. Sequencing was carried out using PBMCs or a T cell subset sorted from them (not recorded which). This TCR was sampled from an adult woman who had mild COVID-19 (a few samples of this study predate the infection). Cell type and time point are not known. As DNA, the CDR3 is TGCAGTGCTAGGAACAGGGGTGGGTACACTGAAGCTTTCTTT. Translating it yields CSARNRGGYTEAFF.